This TCR beta chain was identified during a study of T-cell memory formation after mild COVID-19. The V gene end was trimmed by 5 bases and the J gene end by 8 bases; junction bases not matched to a gene: 8. CDR3 size: 13 residues. A word on this clonotype: The antigen is undetermined.

Broader study findings: Pre-infection memory carried some responding clones, suggesting that cross-reactive memory joined. CD4+ contracting clones lay mainly in CM and EM, CD8+ ones in EMRA.

5'RACE primed at constant segments yielded TCR alpha and TCR beta cDNA libraries bearing sample barcodes and UMIs. TCRdb used MiXCR to reprocess the 5' RACE reads, holding one entry per CDR3 protein. The table records a few hundred thousand distinct CDR3 sequences, more than 15% of them present only once. Sequencing was performed on PBMCs or a T cell subset sorted from them (not recorded which). This TCR came from a young man who had mild COVID-19 (a few samples of this study predate the infection). Cell type and time point are not known. The V gene is TRBV12-3 or TRBV12-4, the J gene TRBJ1-2; 7 nucleotides agree with TRBD1. The CDR3 sequence: CASSARQGPGYTF. The CDR3, as DNA: TGTGCCAGCAGTGCAAGACAGGGCCCCGGCTACACCTTC.